This T cell receptor (beta chain) was captured by sequencing in a study of blood T cell repertoires in COVID-19. The CDR3 has 12 amino acids. V shed 2 bases and J 12 bases; nucleotides not matched to a gene: 3. CDR1 and CDR2 from the germline V gene are KGHDR and SFDVKD. Data came from immunoSEQ multiplex PCR; TCRdb stores just in-frame clones and leaves some out. The data show 75,000 to 95,000 clones, roughly 85% seen once. This clone has only one observation. This clonotype originated in a man between 60 and 70 years old with acute or convalescent COVID-19. The chain joins TRBV24-1 to TRBJ2-1; 7 positions match TRBD1. The specimen sequenced was peripheral blood. As DNA, the CDR3 is TGTGCCACCAGTGATTCCGGGACAGCGCAGTTCTTC. Residues: CATSDSGTAQFF.